The next 15 T cell receptor beta chains were all read from a single sample in a study of radiotherapy plus CTLA-4 blockade in lung cancer (dated by TCRdb to the late 2010s). Library preparation employed the immunoSEQ multiplex PCR assay. TCRdb took this table from immuneACCESS and kept in-frame rearrangements with V and J called. Such tables lack part of the clones; where checked against another copy, unresolved V genes explain under half of the gap, and the rest is unexplained. This sample lists 80,000 to 100,000 clones; approximately 85% were detected once. The ten largest clones represent roughly 3.5% of the sample. The starting material was peripheral blood, obtained from a patient treated with radiotherapy plus ipilimumab. Receptor source: a human donor with non-small cell lung cancer who had a partial response to radiotherapy plus ipilimumab.

The chain couples TRBV6-5 to TRBJ2-2, with a tentative D call TRBD2 (5 bases). V lost 6 bases and J lost 7, with 18 bases in between. This CDR3 comprises 15 residues. Looked up from germline, CDR1 is MNHEY and CDR2 is SVGAGI. CDR3 sequence reads: CASRDHGVSGGELFF. The DNA for the CDR3 is TGTGCCAGCAGAGATCACGGGGTCTCTGGCGGGGAGCTGTTTTTT.

The DNA for the CDR3 is TGTGCCAGCAGCCATGTACAGGGGGCAGTTCAGCCCCAGCATTTT. It encodes CASSHVQGAVQPQHF. The chain couples TRBV4-2 to TRBJ1-5; 9 nucleotides match TRBD1. The CDR3 totals 15 residues. Trimming at V came to 3 bases and at J to 6 bases, leaving 6 bases not matched to a gene. Germline V gene data show CDR1 as LGHNA and CDR2 as YNFKEQ.

The rearrangement joins TRBV7-8 to TRBJ2-1; tentative D call: TRBD1 (6 bases). V gave up 2 bases and J gave up 0 bases, with 11 bases separating them. From germline, CDR1 is SGHVS and CDR2 FQNEAQ. The CDR3 extends over 16 amino acids. CDR3 region: CASSLYQGSSYNEQFF. The DNA for the CDR3 is TGTGCCAGCAGCTTATATCAGGGGAGCTCCTACAATGAGCAGTTCTTC.

V usage is TRBV5-1 and J usage is TRBJ2-3, with 7 bases that match TRBD2. Germline values: CDR1 SGHRS, CDR2 YFSETQ. This CDR3 comprises 15 residues. V dropped 1 base and J dropped 1; count of bases not matched to a gene: 3. CDR3 nucleotides: TGCGCCAGCAGCTTGCCCCTAGCGGGCACAGATACGCAGTATTTT. Translation: CASSLPLAGTDTQYF.

This clone was seen a few times. The chain couples TRBV15 to TRBJ1-5; D is unresolved. Germline assignment: CDR1 LNHNV and CDR2 YYDKDF (reference sequence). V was shortened by 0 bases and J by 0 bases, with 18 bases between the two germline ends. The CDR3 is 19 amino acids. The DNA of the CDR3 is TGTGCCACCAGCAGAGAGATGGTTAGGTACAGTAATAGCAATCAGCCCCAGCATTTT. Translated: CATSREMVRYSNSNQPQHF.

The chain employs TRBV11-2 and TRBJ2-7, with TRBD2 as a possible D gene (5 bases). The CDR3 contains 14 residues. CDR1 and CDR2 from the germline V gene are SGHAT and FQNNGV. Trimming removed 5 bases from V and 3 bases from J, with 14 bases in between. CDR3 in DNA: TGTGCCAGCAGCGCCGGCGGGTCTAACTACGAGCAGTACTTC. This sequence encodes CASSAGGSNYEQYF.

The genes are TRBV29-1 and TRBJ2-7; a possible D gene is TRBD2 (6 bases). This CDR3 contains 12 residues. Per germline, CDR1 SQVTM and CDR2 ANQGSEA. The V and J ends lost 5 bases and 3 bases respectively, with 11 bases between them. The DNA of the CDR3 is TGCAGCGTTAGGGACTGGATCTACGAGCAGTACTTC. Translated, it gives CSVRDWIYEQYF.

This chain joins TRBV28 and TRBJ2-2, with 11 bases that match TRBD2. Germline lookup yields CDR1 MDHEN and CDR2 SYDVKM. This CDR3 has 17 residues. Trimming took 7 bases from V and 0 from J; bases not matched to a gene: 7. This CDR3 reads CASTGASGRTNTGELFF. In nucleotides, the CDR3 is TGTGCCAGCACAGGGGCTAGCGGGAGGACGAACACCGGGGAGCTGTTTTTT.

The V and J genes are TRBV6-1 and TRBJ1-5; possibly TRBD1 for D (5 bases). Germline V gives CDR1 MNHNS, CDR2 SASEGT. Trimming removed 2 bases at V and 9 bases at J, with 23 bases between. CDR3 size: 17 residues. CDR3 sequence: CASSEIGVGVLPAPQHF. CDR3 nucleotides: TGTGCCAGCAGTGAAATAGGGGTTGGTGTTTTACCAGCGCCCCAGCATTTT.

This chain links TRBV12-5 with TRBJ2-1, with TRBD2 matching over 13 bases. Germline loops: CDR1 LGHNT, CDR2 FRNRAP. CDR3 length equals 17 residues. Trimming cost V 3 bases and J 7 bases; bases outside gene matches: 9. The CDR3, as DNA: TGTGCTAGTGGTTTTGGTTCCCGACTAGCGGGAGGTAATGAGCAGTTCTTC. Protein: CASGFGSRLAGGNEQFF.

CDR3 residues: CASREGPEEETQYF. The CDR3 DNA is TGTGCCAGTAGGGAGGGACCTGAGGAAGAGACCCAGTACTTC. The chain couples TRBV19 to TRBJ2-5, with D perhaps matching TRBD2 (6 bases). Trimming pared 6 bases from V and 3 bases from J, leaving 14 bases between. Germline CDR1 reads LNHDA; CDR2 reads SQIVND (reference sequence). The CDR3 is made up of 14 amino acids.

The V call is TRBV6-6, the J call TRBJ1-1; D remains unclear. The CDR3 extends over 14 amino acids. Germline CDR1 is MNHNY and CDR2 is SVGAGI (reference sequence). V was shortened by 5 bases and J by 0 bases, with 10 bases between the two germline ends. DNA for the CDR3: TGTGCCAGCAGTAGTCCCAGGTTGAACACTGAAGCTTTCTTT. As protein: CASSSPRLNTEAFF.

Of note for this clone: One end of the junction fails to match germline, which may point to a read error. The chain combines TRBV15 with TRBJ2-2; TRBD1 matches at 10 bases. The CDR3 has 18 residues. Germline V lookup: CDR1 LNHNV, CDR2 YYDKDF (reference sequence). DNA of the CDR3: TGTGCCACCATCAGACTCCAAGGACAGGGGGGTTACACCGGGGAGCTGTTTTTT. Its protein is CATIRLQGQGGYTGELFF. Looking up the rest from reference TRBV15 and TRBJ2-2 gives the full variable domain: DAMVIQNPRYQVTQFGKPVTLSCSQTLNHNVMYWYQQKSSQAPKLLFHYYDKDFNNEADTPDNFQSRRPNTSFCFLDIRSPGLGDTAMYLCATIRLQGQGGYTGELFFGEGSRLTVL.

V is TRBV7-3 and J is TRBJ2-1; 13 nucleotides match TRBD2. V was clipped by 0 bases and J by 10 bases; unmatched bases: 6. CDR3 length: 16 residues. The germline CDR1 and CDR2 sequences are SGHTA and FQGTGA. The CDR3 DNA reads as TGTGCCAGCAGCTTAACGCGGACTAGCGGGAGTGGAGAGCAGTTCTTC. Its translation: CASSLTRTSGSGEQFF.

This chain joins TRBV30 and TRBJ2-5; 8 bases are a match to TRBD2. This CDR3 contains 14 residues. Germline lookup yields CDR1 GTSNPN and CDR2 SVGIG (reference sequence). J gave up 3 bases and V 5 bases, and 8 bases lay outside the gene matches. CDR3 DNA: TGTGCCTGGTCCGGCGGGGGGTCGGAAGAGACCCAGTACTTC. This sequence encodes CAWSGGGSEETQYF.